These 11 T cell receptor beta chains originate from one sample sequenced in a study of siplizumab effects on memory and regulatory T cells. Some clones are missing from TCRdb's copy, which holds only in-frame ones; the method was immunoSEQ multiplex PCR. The sample lists about 100,000 clones; about 95% were seen once. Material for sequencing was non-Treg CD4+ T cells sorted from blood. These receptors were taken from a human donor in good health.

The J gene is TRBJ2-1, the V gene TRBV6-5; D assignment may be TRBD1 or TRBD2 (5 bases each). V lost 4 bases to trimming and J lost 3 bases, with 13 bases between them. This CDR3 has 15 amino acids. Germline V gene data show CDR1 as MNHEY and CDR2 as SVGAGI. This CDR3 reads CASSSSSGGYNEQFF. CDR3 nucleotide sequence: TGTGCCAGCAGTTCTTCCTCTGGGGGCTACAATGAGCAGTTCTTC.

The J gene is TRBJ2-1, the V gene TRBV10-3; D possibly corresponds to TRBD1 (5 bases). V gave up 9 bases and J gave up 8 bases, with 17 bases separating them. Germline CDR1 ENHRY, CDR2 SYGVKD. This CDR3 is built from 13 residues. The CDR3 region is CAISMGPRDEQFF. In nucleotides, the CDR3 is TGTGCCATTTCGATGGGCCCCAGGGATGAGCAGTTCTTC.

The rearrangement uses TRBV7-2 and TRBJ2-3; D is uncertain. Trimming stripped 1 base from V and 0 bases from J, with 8 bases between. The CDR3 consists of 15 residues. CDR1 is SGHTA, CDR2 FQGNSA, per germline. The CDR3: CASSLDVPSTDTQYF. The DNA for the CDR3 is TGTGCCAGCAGCTTAGACGTCCCTAGCACAGATACGCAGTATTTT.

The CDR3 here is CASSQERLGLATDTQYF. In DNA, the CDR3 is TGTGCCAGCAGCCAAGAAAGGTTGGGACTAGCGACAGATACGCAGTATTTT. This chain uses TRBV4-2 with TRBJ2-3; 10 bases match TRBD2. Per the germline V gene, CDR1 is LGHNA and CDR2 is YNFKEQ. With V trimmed by 0 bases and J by 3 bases, 6 bases remained unmatched. The CDR3 runs to 17 residues.

The chain recombines TRBV2 with TRBJ1-1, with 7 bases identical to TRBD1. CDR1 is SNHLY, CDR2 FYNNEI, per germline. CDR3 size: 13 residues. V shed 11 bases, J shed 1 base, and the junction held 7 bases outside the gene matches. As DNA, the CDR3 is TGTGCCGGAAAAAGACAGGGGAACACTGAAGCTTTCTTT. Protein sequence: CAGKRQGNTEAFF.

The rearrangement joins TRBV5-4 to TRBJ2-7; tentative D call: TRBD2 (5 bases). Germline CDR1 SGHNT, CDR2 YYREEE (reference sequence). With 2 bases removed from V and 7 bases from J, the gap between germline ends came to 10 bases. There are 12 residues in the CDR3. As DNA, the CDR3 is TGTGCCAGCAGCTTTCCCACGGGGGAGCAGTACTTC. Translation: CASSFPTGEQYF.

The genes are TRBV15 and TRBJ1-5; 11 bases map to TRBD1. V trimming: 7 bases; J trimming: 6 bases; junction bases outside the gene matches: 5. Germline values: CDR1 LNHNV, CDR2 YYDKDF (reference sequence). The CDR3 loop spans 14 amino acids. The CDR3 nucleotides read TGTGCCACCAATGCGGACAGGGGGCTTCAGCCCCAGCATTTT. Translation: CATNADRGLQPQHF.

This clone was recorded a few times. The chain joins TRBV7-2 to TRBJ2-1, with D unresolved. Germline lookup yields CDR1 SGHTA and CDR2 FQGNSA. V dropped 5 bases and J dropped 3 bases, with 2 bases sitting between them. The CDR3 is 11 amino acids. The CDR3 nucleotides read TGTGCCAGCAGCGGCTACAATGAGCAGTTCTTC. Residues: CASSGYNEQFF. Combining the CDR3 with reference TRBV7-2 and TRBJ2-1 gives the whole variable domain GAGVSQSPSNKVTEKGKDVELRCDPISGHTALYWYRQSLGQGLEFLIYFQGNSAPDKSGLPSDRFSAERTGGSVSTLTIQRTQQEDSAVYLCASSGYNEQFFGPGTRLTVL.

The V and J genes are TRBV29-1 and TRBJ2-7; D perhaps matches TRBD1 (6 bases). V was pared by 2 bases and J by 6 bases, with 17 bases between. Germline CDR1 and CDR2: SQVTM and ANQGSEA. The CDR3 totals 14 residues. The CDR3, as DNA: TGCAGCGTTGAAACCGACAGGCTCCAAGGCGAGCAGTACTTC. This gives the protein CSVETDRLQGEQYF.

The chain joins TRBV6-5 to TRBJ1-5, with D possibly being TRBD1 (6 bases). The CDR3 extends over 13 amino acids. The germline V gene encodes CDR1 MNHEY and CDR2 SVGAGI. Trimming pared 8 bases from V and 3 bases from J, leaving 11 bases between. CDR3 loop: CASRRGVNQPQHF. The CDR3 coding sequence is TGTGCCAGCCGGAGGGGGGTCAATCAGCCCCAGCATTTT.

The chain recombines TRBV6-4 with TRBJ2-2; TRBD1 agrees at 8 bases. Germline CDR1 MRHNA, CDR2 SNTAGT. V gave up 3 bases and J gave up 0 bases; unmatched junction bases: 0. The length of the CDR3 is 15 residues. CDR3: CASSEQGANTGELFF. The CDR3 DNA reads TGTGCCAGCAGTGAACAGGGGGCGAACACCGGGGAGCTGTTTTTT.